A selection of T cell receptor beta chains follows, all from one sample in a study of shared clonotypes between healthy human individuals. Profiling relied on immunoSEQ multiplex PCR, and the TCRdb table lists in-frame clones only, not all of them. The table records about 990,000 clones, about 80% of them present only once. Sequences were obtained from memory CD4+ T cells from PBMCs. These receptors came from a man between 18 and 29 years old in good health. Some clones in this sample may be carry-over from other donors' samples. The CDR3 runs from the conserved cysteine through the conserved F or W. A D gene is named only where the DNA matches it firmly. Clone size is shown for a subset of rows, as once, few, many or a class of expanded clone.

clone_size j_call d_call v_call cdr3_nt cdr3_aa
. TRBJ2-3 . TRBV10-3 TGTGCCATCAGTGAGGGGGCAGATACGCAGTATTTT CAISEGADTQYF
. TRBJ2-7 . TRBV7-6 TGTGCCAGCAGCAGGGACGGCGATTCCTATGGGCAGTACTTC CASSRDGDSYGQYF
. TRBJ2-5 . TRBV28 TGTGCCGCGGGGCGGAGGCAAGAGACCCAGTACTTC CAAGRRQETQYF
. TRBJ1-2 . TRBV28 TGTGCCAGCAAACCCCCCCTCTATGGCTACACCTTC CASKPPLYGYTF
. TRBJ2-7 . TRBV28 TGTGCCACGTACCGGGACTTAACCCCGTACTTC CATYRDLTPYF
many TRBJ2-5 . TRBV11-2 TGTGCCAGCAGCCCCATCCCCCGTGGCTACCAAGAGACCCAGTACTTC CASSPIPRGYQETQYF
. TRBJ2-1 . TRBV19 TGTGCCAGTAGTAGGGGGACCATCTACTACAATGAGCAGTTCTTC CASSRGTIYYNEQFF
few TRBJ1-1 TRBD1 TRBV19 TGTGCCAGCTCGCGTCAGGGGGCGGGAGTTGAAGCTTTCTTT CASSRQGAGVEAFF
. TRBJ2-1 TRBD2 TRBV5-1 TGCGCCAGCAGCTTGGCCATCGCGGGAGGTGGTGAGCAGTTCTTC CASSLAIAGGGEQFF
once TRBJ2-7 . TRBV30 TGTGCCTTGGGGCTGGGCTCCTACGAGCAGTACTTC CALGLGSYEQYF
once TRBJ1-5 . TRBV6-5 TGTGCCAGCAGTCCTACCAGGGGTCAGCCCCAGCATTTT CASSPTRGQPQHF
. TRBJ2-7 . TRBV6-1 TGTGCCAGCAGGGCGTCTGGGTACGAGCAGTACTTC CASRASGYEQYF
many TRBJ1-4 . TRBV5-1 TGCGCCAGCAGCGCGGACCTTGGGGGGGTTACTAATGAAAAACTGTTTTTT CASSADLGGVTNEKLFF
. TRBJ1-2 . TRBV27 TGTGCCAGTTCCGCCCGGGACAACTATGGCTACACCTTC CASSARDNYGYTF
. TRBJ2-1 . TRBV10-2 TGCGCCAGCACTGGGACAAGGGGGGAAGAAACATTCGAGCAGTTCTTC CASTGTRGEETFEQFF
few TRBJ2-7 . TRBV11-3 TGTGCCAGCAGCAGGACGCCTTCGGGGGAGCAGTACTTC CASSRTPSGEQYF
. TRBJ2-7 TRBD1 TRBV7-3 TGTGCCAGCAAAGCGGACTCCGGGACAGGGGGCGAGCAGTACTTC CASKADSGTGGEQYF
once TRBJ2-2 TRBD2 TRBV19 TGTGCCAGTAATGGGGCTAGCGGTGCCGGGGAGCTGTTTTTT CASNGASGAGELFF
few TRBJ2-7 . TRBV21-1 TGTGCCAGCAGCGAAGCGGAAACAGGGCTTTCCTACGAGCAGTACTTC CASSEAETGLSYEQYF
. TRBJ2-7 . TRBV30 TGTGCCTGGAGGGCGGAGCGGAGTGCGGTGAACAAGCAGTACTTC CAWRAERSAVNKQYF
. TRBJ2-1 . TRBV7-2 TGTGCCAGCAGGCCGTCCTGGACCAACAATGAGCAGTTCTTC CASRPSWTNNEQFF
. TRBJ2-2 . TRBV28 TGTGCCAGCAGTTCCCAAAAGAAGCTGTTTTTT CASSSQKKLFF
. TRBJ2-7 . TRBV11-2 TGTGCCAGCAGCTCGGACTACGAGCAGTACTTC CASSSDYEQYF
. TRBJ2-7 . TRBV13 TGTGCCAGCAGCGCCCGGACGGGAAGCTACGAGCAGTACTTC CASSARTGSYEQYF
few TRBJ1-5 . TRBV2 TGTGCCAGCAGTGGACAGCTTAATCAGCCCCAGCATTTT CASSGQLNQPQHF
. TRBJ2-1 . TRBV7-8 TGTGCCAGCAGCTTAGCGGGGCCCTACAATGAGCAGTTCTTC CASSLAGPYNEQFF
. TRBJ2-3 TRBD1 TRBV30 TGTGCCTGCGACAGGGGAACTAGCACAGATACGCAGTATTTT CACDRGTSTDTQYF
. TRBJ1-3 . TRBV5-5 TGTGCCAGCAGCTTGACCCAGGGATTATCTGGAAACACCATATATTTT CASSLTQGLSGNTIYF
. TRBJ2-7 TRBD2 TRBV5-1 TGCGCCAGCAGCTTGGACCTAGCGGGAGGCTACGAGCAGTACTTC CASSLDLAGGYEQYF
once TRBJ2-1 . TRBV7-9 TGTGCCAGCAGGGCTTGGGGGATAGTCTATGAGCAGTTCTTC CASRAWGIVYEQFF
. TRBJ1-5 . TRBV7-2 TGTGCCAGCAGCTTAGGTACTGACAGGCGAGCCGTAGGAGGGCCCCAGCATTTT CASSLGTDRRAVGGPQHF
few TRBJ2-5 TRBD2 TRBV2 TGTGCCAGCATCGGACTAGCGGGAGGGGAGACCCAGTACTTC CASIGLAGGETQYF
. TRBJ1-5 . TRBV2 TGTGCCAGCAGTGAACGCACAGGGTATCAGCCCCAGCATTTT CASSERTGYQPQHF
. TRBJ2-7 . TRBV15 TGTGCCACCAGCAGACCTGGTACAGGTGAGAGCTCCTACGAGCAGTACTTC CATSRPGTGESSYEQYF
. TRBJ2-1 TRBD2 TRBV2 TGTGCCAGCAGGGGCGGACTAGCGGGAGTTTACCATGAGCAGTTCTTC CASRGGLAGVYHEQFF
. TRBJ2-1 . TRBV5-1 TGCGCCAGCCGGGCGGCTGACTCCTACAATGAGCAGTTCTTC CASRAADSYNEQFF
many TRBJ2-1 TRBD2 TRBV2 TGTGCCAGCTATGGAGCGGGAGAGTATGAGCAGTTCTTC CASYGAGEYEQFF
few TRBJ1-1 . TRBV27 TGTGCCAGCAGTTTCCACACCAACATGAACACTGAAGCTTTCTTT CASSFHTNMNTEAFF
. TRBJ2-1 . TRBV2 TGTGCCAGCAGTGAAAGGTTGGGCGGGACAATCTCCTACAATGAGCAGTTCTTC CASSERLGGTISYNEQFF
. TRBJ1-1 . TRBV5-1 TGCGCCAGCAGCACAGACGGGCCGAACACTGAAGCTTTCTTT CASSTDGPNTEAFF
. TRBJ2-5 . TRBV6-5 TGTGCCAGCAGTCCCCCGGGACATGAGTTGGCCCAGTACTTC CASSPPGHELAQYF